This entry is about one TCR beta chain. Its antigen is unidentified. Autoimmune disease history or systemic immunosuppression barred patients. The repertoire was sequenced with immunoSEQ multiplex PCR; TCRdb's copy has only in-frame clones and lacks some. The data hold almost 70,000 clones, with around 86% observed a single time. This sample was taken from a study of OX40 agonist ivuxolimab in advanced cancers. Whole-study context: Partial responses were achieved by three patients, one with hepatocellular carcinoma and two with cutaneous melanoma.

Germline values: CDR1 SGHDT, CDR2 YYEEEE. CDR3 size: 15 residues. Deletions cut 4 bases from V and 6 bases from J, with 18 bases between. Study-level points and caveats: Antigen targets of the expanded peripheral T cells went undetermined.

This specimen consisted of CD4+ or CD8+ T cells sorted from blood, obtained in a trial of the OX40 agonist ivuxolimab. This TCR was sampled from an adult with an advanced solid tumor such as melanoma, head and neck, liver or kidney cancer. This chain links TRBV5-6 with TRBJ2-3; tentatively, D is TRBD1 or TRBD2 (5 bases each). The CDR3 coding sequence is TGTGCCAGCAGCCTGAATGAGGGGTCCTGGGATACGCAGTATTTT. It specifies CASSLNEGSWDTQYF.